The clone carrying this TCR beta chain was observed a single time. Its cognate antigen is unknown. V dropped 0 bases and J dropped 0 bases, with 12 bases sitting between them. The germline V gene encodes CDR1 SGHRS and CDR2 YFSETQ. The CDR3 has 16 amino acids. This sample is drawn from a study of shared clonotypes between healthy human individuals. Clones were sequenced by immunoSEQ multiplex PCR, and TCRdb holds only the in-frame ones, with some missing. The sample records over 1.4 million clones, around 95% being singletons. General study findings and limits: Clonotype sharing among donors, it was expected, would be affected by sequencing depth.

V gene TRBV5-1 combines with J gene TRBJ1-1; D possibly corresponds to TRBD1 (6 bases). The specimen sequenced was naive CD4+ T cells sorted from blood. The subset was: CD45RA+ positively selected. The TCR comes from a man under 40 in good health. The CDR3 here is CASSLAGAALNTEAFF. The CDR3 DNA reads as TGCGCCAGCAGCTTGGCGGGGGCAGCCTTGAACACTGAAGCTTTCTTT.